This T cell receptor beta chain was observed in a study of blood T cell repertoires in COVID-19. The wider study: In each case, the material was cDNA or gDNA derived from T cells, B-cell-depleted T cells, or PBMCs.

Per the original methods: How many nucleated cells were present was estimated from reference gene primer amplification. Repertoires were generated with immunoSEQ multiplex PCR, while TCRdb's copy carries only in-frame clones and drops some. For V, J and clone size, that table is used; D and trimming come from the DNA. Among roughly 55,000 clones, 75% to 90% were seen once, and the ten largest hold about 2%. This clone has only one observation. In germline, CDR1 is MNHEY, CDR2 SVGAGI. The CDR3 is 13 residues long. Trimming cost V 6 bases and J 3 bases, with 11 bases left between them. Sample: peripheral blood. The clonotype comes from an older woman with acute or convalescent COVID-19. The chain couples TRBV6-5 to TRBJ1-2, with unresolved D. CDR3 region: CASRRYRDYGYTF. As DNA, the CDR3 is TGTGCCAGCAGAAGGTACAGAGACTATGGCTACACCTTC.